What follows describes a single T cell receptor beta chain. Its matching antigen is unknown. The CDR3 runs to 16 residues. Per germline, CDR1 MNHNS and CDR2 SASEGT. V lost 1 base, J lost 9 bases, and 19 bases lay in between. The data originate from a study of T cell responses to AZD1222 COVID-19 vaccine. Points from the study as a whole: Nearly half of spike-specific TCRs reportedly target unmutated variant regions.

Profiling relied on immunoSEQ multiplex PCR, and the TCRdb table lists in-frame clones only, not all of them. The sample lists about 75,000 clones, about 91% occurring once. The chain uses TRBV6-1 and TRBJ2-1; the D gene is possibly TRBD1 (5 bases). Here the sequenced sample was peripheral blood, taken 28 days after the second dose of the MenACWY control vaccine. The origin of this receptor is an adult who received the MenACWY meningococcal vaccine as a control. The CDR3 reads CASSEVGWTQRREQFF. As DNA, the CDR3 is TGTGCCAGCAGTGAAGTCGGTTGGACACAAAGACGTGAGCAGTTCTTC.